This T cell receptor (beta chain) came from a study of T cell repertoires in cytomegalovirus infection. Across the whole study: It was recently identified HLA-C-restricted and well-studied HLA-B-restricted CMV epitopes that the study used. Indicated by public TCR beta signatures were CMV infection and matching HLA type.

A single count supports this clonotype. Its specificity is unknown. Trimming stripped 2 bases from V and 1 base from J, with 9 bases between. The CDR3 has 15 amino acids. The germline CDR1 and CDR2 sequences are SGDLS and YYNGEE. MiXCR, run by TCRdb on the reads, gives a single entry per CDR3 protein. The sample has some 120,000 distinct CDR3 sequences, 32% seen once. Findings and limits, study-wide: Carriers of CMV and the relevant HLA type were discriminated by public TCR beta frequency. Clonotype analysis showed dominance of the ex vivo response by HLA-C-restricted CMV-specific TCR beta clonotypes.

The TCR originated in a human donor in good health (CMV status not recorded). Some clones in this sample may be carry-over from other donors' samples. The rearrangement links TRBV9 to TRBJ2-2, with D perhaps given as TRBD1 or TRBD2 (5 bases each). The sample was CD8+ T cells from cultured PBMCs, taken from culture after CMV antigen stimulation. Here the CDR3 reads CASSVGTLNTGELFF. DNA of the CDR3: TGTGCCAGCAGCGTCGGGACCTTGAACACCGGGGAGCTGTTTTTT.